The 10 T cell receptor beta chains presented below share a single source sample, sequenced in a study of technical replicates of blood from a few donors. Libraries were prepared by immunoSEQ multiplex PCR; TCRdb keeps only in-frame clonotypes and omits some of them. This repertoire shows fewer than 95,000 clones, 91% found once; its top ten account for 0.25%. Sequenced: T cells isolated from PBMCs. All receptors derive from a human donor in good health.

The rearrangement joins TRBV6-4 to TRBJ2-2; 10 bases agree with TRBD1. V lost 6 bases, J lost 0 bases, and 4 bases stayed unmatched. Per the germline V gene, CDR1 is MRHNA and CDR2 is SNTAGT. The CDR3 runs 16 residues. The CDR3 region is CASRPTGGSNTGELFF. CDR3 nucleotide sequence: TGTGCCAGCAGACCGACAGGGGGCTCGAACACCGGGGAGCTGTTTTTT.

V gene TRBV7-8 combines with J gene TRBJ2-7; 10 bases match TRBD2. Germline CDR1 and CDR2: SGHVS and FQNEAQ. The length of the CDR3 is 15 residues. After removal of 1 base from V and 4 bases from J, the junction contained 4 bases not matched to a gene. The CDR3 DNA sequence: TGTGCCAGCAGCTTAGGGGCTAGCGGGAGATACGAGCAGTACTTC. Translated, it gives CASSLGASGRYEQYF.

CDR3 sequence: CASSVGPSGNTEAFF. The CDR3 DNA follows: TGTGCCAGCAGCGTAGGGCCATCGGGGAACACTGAAGCTTTCTTT. The rearrangement uses TRBV9 and TRBJ1-1; D gene unclear. Trimming left V 0 bases short and J 1 base short, with 10 bases between. Germline V gene sequence: CDR1 SGDLS, CDR2 YYNGEE. The CDR3 runs to 15 residues.

V is TRBV19 and J is TRBJ2-2, with a weak D call TRBD1 (6 bases). CDR1 is LNHDA and CDR2 is SQIVND in the germline V gene (reference sequence). CDR3 length equals 15 residues. V lost 6 bases to trimming and J lost 6 bases, with 17 bases between them. CDR3: CASSARPSGAGELFF. The CDR3 nucleotides read TGTGCCAGTAGCGCACGACCTTCAGGGGCCGGGGAGCTGTTTTTT. Supplemented by reference TRBV19 and TRBJ2-2, the full variable domain reads DGGITQSPKYLFRKEGQNVTLSCEQNLNHDAMYWYRQDPGQGLRLIYYSQIVNDFQKGDIAEGYSVSREKKESFPLTVTSAQKNPTAFYLCASSARPSGAGELFFGEGSRLTVL.

The chain couples TRBV5-1 to TRBJ2-2, with D possibly TRBD2 on 5 matching bases. CDR1 SGHRS and CDR2 YFSETQ come from the germline V gene. The CDR3 totals 14 residues. V gave up 7 bases and J gave up 1 base, with 11 bases separating them. DNA of the CDR3: TGCGCCAGCCACTTAACTAGGAACACCGGGGAGCTGTTTTTT. Protein: CASHLTRNTGELFF.

The chain is built from TRBV7-2 and TRBJ2-1; 8 bases are shared with TRBD1. V trimming: 5 bases; J trimming: 0 bases; junction bases outside the gene matches: 3. The length of the CDR3 is 15 residues. Germline CDR1 and CDR2: SGHTA and FQGNSA. The CDR3 loop reads CASSRTGRSYNEQFF. The CDR3 DNA follows: TGTGCCAGCAGCCGGACAGGGCGCTCCTACAATGAGCAGTTCTTC.

The V and J genes are TRBV28 and TRBJ2-1; maybe TRBD2 (6 bases). With 3 bases removed from V and 12 bases from J, the gap between germline ends came to 18 bases. This CDR3 contains 14 residues. CDR1 is MDHEN, CDR2 SYDVKM, per germline. CDR3 protein: CASSLGPGPGGQFF. CDR3 bases: TGTGCCAGCAGTTTGGGTCCCGGGCCCGGGGGGCAGTTCTTC.

This chain links TRBV28 with TRBJ2-7, with 7 bases matching TRBD1. Germline V gene sequence: CDR1 MDHEN, CDR2 SYDVKM. CDR3 length equals 15 residues. The V and J ends lost 7 bases and 6 bases, in that order; junction bases with no gene match: 15. CDR3 residues: CASKSGNRGPLEQYF. DNA for the CDR3: TGTGCCAGCAAGTCCGGGAACAGGGGCCCCCTCGAGCAGTACTTC. Based on the CDR3 plus reference TRBV28 and TRBJ2-7, the full variable domain is DVKVTQSSRYLVKRTGEKVFLECVQDMDHENMFWYRQDPGLGLRLIYFSYDVKMKEKGDIPEGYSVSREKKERFSLILESASTNQTSMYLCASKSGNRGPLEQYFGPGTRLTVT.

V is TRBV29-1 and J is TRBJ2-1, with D possibly matching TRBD2 (6 bases). Trimming took off 8 bases at V and 9 bases at J, with 17 bases between the two ends. Germline V gene sequence: CDR1 SQVTM, CDR2 ANQGSEA. The CDR3 runs 12 residues. CDR3 sequence: CSSAEGMGEQFF. CDR3 coding DNA: TGCAGCTCGGCGGAGGGGATGGGTGAGCAGTTCTTC.

The chain joins TRBV5-6 to TRBJ1-2; TRBD1 is a possible D gene (6 bases). The CDR3 is 15 amino acids. Trimming shortened V by 0 bases and J by 0 bases, and 9 bases separated the two germline ends. Looked up from germline, CDR1 is SGHDT and CDR2 is YYEEEE. The CDR3 nucleotides are TGTGCCAGCAGCTTGGCTAGGGGGACTAACTATGGCTACACCTTC. This translates into CASSLARGTNYGYTF.